Listed here are 22 T cell receptor beta chains from one sample, sequenced in a study of blood T cells in healthy people across ages. A second PCR of 7 to 11 cycles used a sample-barcoded 5' primer and a J-beta primer mix. TCRdb recomputed calls from the 5' RACE reads with MiXCR, one row per CDR3 protein. Of more than 1.4 million distinct CDR3 sequences in the sample, around two fifths are singletons; the top ten hold approximately 7.9%. Material: blood. Source of these receptors: a woman aged 18-30 years in good health.

V is TRBV28 and J is TRBJ1-2; 8 bases align to TRBD1. The CDR3 sequence is 14 residues long. The ends lost 5 bases at V and 4 bases at J; junction bases unmatched: 6. CDR1 and CDR2 from the germline V gene are MDHEN and SYDVKM. CDR3 amino acids: CASSEPGQAYGYTF. As DNA, the CDR3 is TGTGCCAGCAGTGAACCGGGACAGGCCTATGGCTACACCTTC.

This clonotype was detected many times. The V and J genes are TRBV27 and TRBJ2-6, with D possibly matching TRBD2 (5 bases). V was clipped by 0 bases and J by 4 bases, with 16 bases between them. CDR3 length equals 18 residues. Germline V gene lookup returns CDR1 MNHEY and CDR2 SMNVEV (reference sequence). The CDR3 DNA reads TGTGCCAGCAGTTTATCTGGTGCTAGCTCCTCCGGGGCCAACGTCCTGACTTTC. It is translated as CASSLSGASSSGANVLTF. Filled out from reference TRBV27 and TRBJ2-6, the complete variable domain reads EAQVTQNPRYLITVTGKKLTVTCSQNMNHEYMSWYRQDPGLGLRQIYYSMNVEVTDKGDVPEGYKVSRKEKRNFPLILESPSPNQTSLYFCASSLSGASSSGANVLTFGAGSRLTVL.

This clonotype has a handful of counts. The V call is TRBV5-5, the J call TRBJ2-7; D remains ambiguous. Germline CDR1 is SGHKS and CDR2 is YYEKEE (reference sequence). The V and J ends lost 3 bases and 3 bases respectively, with 19 bases between them. The CDR3 is 16 amino acids. The CDR3 DNA sequence: TGTGCCAGCAGCTCACGATCGCAGGCTTTGGGCTACGAGCAGTACTTC. Its translation: CASSSRSQALGYEQYF.

The rearrangement joins TRBV11-2 to TRBJ2-3, with 9 bases matching TRBD1. The J segment lost 0 bases and the V segment lost 1 base, leaving 17 bases of the junction unmatched. CDR1 and CDR2 from the germline V gene are SGHAT and FQNNGV. The CDR3 is 21 residues long. The CDR3 reads CASSLVVYRPPDRGSTDTQYF. DNA of the CDR3: TGTGCCAGCAGCTTAGTGGTGTATCGTCCCCCGGACAGGGGTAGCACAGATACGCAGTATTTT. Variable domain in full (rest from reference TRBV11-2 and TRBJ2-3): EAGVAQSPRYKIIEKRQSVAFWCNPISGHATLYWYQQILGQGPKLLIQFQNNGVVDDSQLPKDRFSAERLKGVDSTLKIQPAKLEDSAVYLCASSLVVYRPPDRGSTDTQYFGPGTRLTVL.

This clonotype came up once. J is TRBJ2-5 and V is TRBV7-9, with D uncertain. The DNA end is more similar to TRBJ2-7, so the J call may be wrong. The CDR3 is 11 amino acids. Germline CDR1 reads SEHNR; CDR2 reads FQNEAQ (reference sequence). The CDR3 coding sequence is TGTGCCAGCGAACCCTACTACGAGCAGTACTTC. Translated, it gives CASEPYYEQYF.

The chain combines TRBV5-1 with TRBJ2-7, with D perhaps given as TRBD1 or TRBD2 (5 bases each). The CDR3 spans 14 residues. Between the trimmed V and J ends, which lost 0 bases and 5 bases, there was a span of 12 bases. CDR1 and CDR2 (germline): SGHRS, YFSETQ. In DNA, the CDR3 is TGCGCCAGCAGCTTGGCCCTGGGGGACGACGAGCAGTACTTC. Residues: CASSLALGDDEQYF.

J is TRBJ2-2 and V is TRBV11-2; 12 nucleotides match TRBD2. Germline V gives CDR1 SGHAT, CDR2 FQNNGV. The CDR3 consists of 18 residues. The trim removed 3 bases at V and 3 bases at J, leaving 8 bases unmatched. The CDR3 sequence is CASSFPTSGRPHTGELFF. The CDR3 region has the DNA TGTGCCAGCAGCTTCCCGACTAGCGGGAGACCCCACACCGGGGAGCTGTTTTTT.

This clonotype has only a few counts. The chain uses TRBV3-1 and TRBJ2-5; D call uncertain. Germline CDR1 is LGHDT and CDR2 is YNNKEL (reference sequence). Trimming left V 0 bases short and J 4 bases short, with 12 bases between. CDR3 length: 15 amino acids. CDR3 DNA sequence: TGTGCCAGCAGCCAAGAAGCTGACGGATCAGAGACCCAGTACTTC. It encodes CASSQEADGSETQYF.

This chain connects TRBV4-1 to TRBJ1-2; 7 positions match TRBD1. The CDR3 runs 16 residues. Germline V CDR1 and CDR2: MGHRA, YSYEKL. V was clipped by 8 bases and J by 4 bases; unmatched bases: 16. Here the CDR3 reads CASGPGPGQRSYGYTF. The CDR3, as DNA: TGCGCCAGCGGCCCAGGACCGGGACAGAGAAGCTATGGCTACACCTTC.

The chain carries TRBV6-5 and TRBJ2-3; 7 bases map to TRBD2. Per the germline V gene, CDR1 is MNHEY and CDR2 is SVGAGI. V shed 6 bases and J 1 base; nucleotides not matched to a gene: 10. The CDR3 spans 16 residues. CDR3 nucleotides: TGTGCCAGCAGGCCATGGGGGGGAGGTGGCACAGATACGCAGTATTTT. The encoded protein is CASRPWGGGGTDTQYF.

In its sample, this clonotype was seen a few times. CDR3 nucleotide sequence: TGCGCCAGTGGACAGGCCGCCGGGGGTGGTTATGGCTACACCTTC. This codes for CASGQAAGGGYGYTF. This sequence joins TRBV5-1 and TRBJ1-2, with 7 bases identical to TRBD1. The ends lost 8 bases at V and 5 bases at J; junction bases unmatched: 15. Germline V gene data show CDR1 as SGHRS and CDR2 as YFSETQ. The CDR3 spans 15 residues.

The chain carries TRBV2 and TRBJ1-5; D perhaps matches TRBD1 (5 bases). Trimming shortened V by 8 bases and J by 6 bases, and 11 bases separated the two germline ends. The CDR3 has 12 amino acids. Germline V gene sequence: CDR1 SNHLY, CDR2 FYNNEI. CDR3 in DNA: TGTGCCAGCGGGGGAGGGCGTCAGCCCCAGCATTTT. Its protein product is CASGGGRQPQHF.

V usage is TRBV2 and J usage is TRBJ2-5; possible D gene TRBD2, 6 bases. CDR3 length: 12 amino acids. V lost 6 bases and J lost 11, with 16 bases in between. The germline V gene encodes CDR1 SNHLY and CDR2 FYNNEI. The CDR3 here is CASSSGVWEQYF. In DNA form, the CDR3 reads TGTGCCAGCAGCTCGGGGGTTTGGGAGCAGTACTTC.

The CDR3 here is CASSTPSGGMNTEAFF. The CDR3 bases are TGTGCCAGCAGTACTCCTTCTGGGGGCATGAACACTGAAGCTTTCTTT. The chain employs TRBV3-1 and TRBJ1-1, with a possible D match to TRBD1 (6 bases). Trimming removed 6 bases from V and 0 bases from J, with 17 bases in between. The CDR3 runs to 16 residues. Germline-derived CDR1 and CDR2 are LGHDT and YNNKEL (reference sequence).

In this sample, this clonotype turned up a few times. The CDR3 spells CASSHLTPRADTQYF. CDR3 coding DNA: TGTGCCAGCAGCCATCTAACCCCCAGGGCAGATACGCAGTATTTT. The gene calls are TRBV14 and TRBJ2-3; a weak D match, TRBD1 (5 bases). CDR1 and CDR2 (germline): SGHDN, FVKESK. Trimming removed 3 bases at V and 4 bases at J, with 14 bases between. CDR3 length equals 15 residues.

This clonotype has a handful of counts. The V call is TRBV28, the J call TRBJ2-5, with D perhaps TRBD1 (6 bases). This CDR3 spans 14 amino acids. Germline CDR1 is MDHEN and CDR2 is SYDVKM. Deletions cut 5 bases from V and 11 bases from J, with 21 bases between. The CDR3 reads CASSRLWGLKGQYF. DNA of the CDR3: TGTGCCAGCAGTCGCCTGTGGGGGCTGAAGGGGCAGTACTTC.

V and J are TRBV28 and TRBJ2-7; TRBD2 aligns across 9 bases. Trimming at V came to 6 bases and at J to 0 bases, leaving 3 bases not matched to a gene. The CDR3 runs to 14 residues. Germline V CDR1 and CDR2: MDHEN, SYDVKM. The CDR3 DNA reads TGTGCCAGCAGGATAGCGGGGGCCTCCTACGAGCAGTACTTC. This codes for CASRIAGASYEQYF. Complete variable domain (other parts from reference TRBV28 and TRBJ2-7): DVKVTQSSRYLVKRTGEKVFLECVQDMDHENMFWYRQDPGLGLRLIYFSYDVKMKEKGDIPEGYSVSREKKERFSLILESASTNQTSMYLCASRIAGASYEQYFGPGTRLTVT.

In DNA, the CDR3 is TGTGCCAGCAGCCTCCCGGAGGGGGCCAACTATGGCTACACCTTC. This translates into CASSLPEGANYGYTF. This rearrangement joins TRBV7-9 to TRBJ1-2; 7 bases agree with TRBD1. The CDR3 runs to 15 residues. In germline, CDR1 is SEHNR, CDR2 FQNEAQ (reference sequence). Trimming took 5 bases from V and 2 from J; bases not matched to a gene: 8.

This clonotype came up once. The chain links TRBV19 to TRBJ2-7; 8 bases line up with TRBD1. TRBJ2-5 matches the DNA end more closely, so the J call is doubtful. Germline V gene data show CDR1 as LNHDA and CDR2 as SQIVND (reference sequence). The CDR3 length is 14 residues. The DNA of the CDR3 is TGTGCCAGTAGTCCCCAGGGGGCCCTTGGGACCCAGTACTTC. Amino acids: CASSPQGALGTQYF.

This clonotype has a handful of counts. V gene TRBV7-9 combines with J gene TRBJ2-5; D uncertain. The J call may be incorrect, as the DNA end agrees better with TRBJ2-7. From germline, CDR1 is SEHNR and CDR2 FQNEAQ (reference sequence). CDR3 length: 12 residues. CDR3 residues: CASSLPSGEQYF. The CDR3 DNA follows: TGTGCCAGCAGCTTACCGTCGGGCGAGCAGTACTTC.

The V call is TRBV18, the J call TRBJ2-1; D unclear. From germline, CDR1 is KGHSH and CDR2 LQKENI. The CDR3 totals 12 residues. V shed 3 bases and J shed 10 bases, with 10 bases lying between them. The chain's CDR3 is CASSPESREQFF. For the CDR3, the DNA is TGTGCCAGCTCACCGGAATCGAGGGAGCAGTTCTTC.

The count of this clonotype is one. This chain uses TRBV29-1 with TRBJ2-5, with D possibly TRBD2 on 5 matching bases. The V end was cut by 2 bases, the J end by 11 bases, with 15 bases between. The CDR3 is 12 residues long. Germline values: CDR1 SQVTM, CDR2 ANQGSEA. The CDR3 region is CSVERGVNEQYF. The CDR3 DNA reads as TGCAGCGTTGAACGGGGAGTCAATGAGCAGTACTTC.